Listed below are T cell receptor beta chains from one sample, sequenced in a study of blood T cell repertoires in COVID-19. Clones were sequenced by immunoSEQ multiplex PCR, and TCRdb holds only the in-frame ones, with some missing. The data contain about 58,000 clones, roughly nine tenths of them singletons. Sequences were obtained from peripheral blood. These receptors all come from an older woman with active COVID-19. Both conserved end residues are trimmed from each CDR3.

j_call v_call cdr3_aa
TRBJ2-7 TRBV6-6 ASRAPSTYEQY
TRBJ2-5 TRBV3-1/TRBV3-2 ASSLSTPVYQETQY
TRBJ2-1 TRBV10-1 ASSARSSGIQYEQF
TRBJ2-7 TRBV5-1 ASGEERGGEQY
TRBJ1-3 TRBV6-1 ASSESGRTRNTIY
TRBJ2-2 TRBV10-3 AISAPTGGSTGELF
TRBJ2-5 TRBV6-5 ASSSPAGVPGETQY
TRBJ2-2 TRBV5-1 ASSLSSGRGELF
TRBJ1-2 TRBV11-2 ASSAHRVGYT
TRBJ1-5 TRBV30 AWSVGGPGNQPQH
TRBJ1-4 TRBV28 ASSPAGEVEKLF
TRBJ1-5 TRBV9 ASPTQIARARNQPQH
TRBJ2-3 TRBV7-3 ASSLLSTDTQY
TRBJ1-2 TRBV3-1/TRBV3-2 ASSQDGQGYGYT
TRBJ2-2 TRBV5-1 ASMGNTDRGATGELF
TRBJ2-7 TRBV5-1 ASSLSTGADSYEQY
TRBJ2-1 TRBV19 ASTGRVESNEQF
TRBJ2-3 TRBV5-1 ASSSIPGLKEDTQY
TRBJ1-1 TRBV12-3/TRBV12-4 ASAPGGREAF
TRBJ1-2 TRBV28 ASSSNSATGNYGYT
TRBJ2-7 TRBV7-9 ASSLALAGAYEQY
TRBJ2-3 TRBV7-3 ASRLSSPDTQY
TRBJ1-1 TRBV7-8 ASSLRGAGKGDTEAF
TRBJ1-5 TRBV20-1 SASNTGGSNQPQH
TRBJ1-2 TRBV18 ASSSDRARGYT
TRBJ1-5 TRBV11-2 ASSAGPHSNQPQH
TRBJ1-6 TRBV30 AWRSEVFSYNSPLH
TRBJ1-2 TRBV14 ASSQAGTGNYGYT
TRBJ2-3 TRBV7-3 ASSRSGYSGPSTDTQY
TRBJ2-4 TRBV4-1 ASSQEGGGGFVAKNIQY
TRBJ1-2 TRBV7-3 ASSFQTGSGYT
TRBJ1-2 TRBV19 ASSLGDSNRGYT
TRBJ2-1 TRBV7-3 ASSLMLAGGSEQF
TRBJ1-4 TRBV10-2 ASSETGEKLF
TRBJ1-2 TRBV30 AWSVRGLGYT
TRBJ1-5 TRBV6-5 ASSLDRGSNQPQH
TRBJ2-5 TRBV5-1 ASSFSGTSGQETQY
TRBJ2-1 TRBV2 ASSRRQGGYNEQF
TRBJ2-3 TRBV19 ASSIGPQGTDTQY
TRBJ2-2 TRBV5-4 ASSPWTSGSGTGELF
TRBJ2-7 TRBV11-3 ASSRGAPYEQY
TRBJ1-6 TRBV3-1/TRBV3-2 ASSQNAGGPNVPLH
TRBJ2-2 TRBV18 ASSSQLLTGGTGELF
TRBJ1-2 TRBV5-1 ASRGGASDGYT
TRBJ2-5 TRBV6-1 ASSEFGLAGEGETQY
TRBJ2-1 TRBV28 ASTRLTSGPYNEQF
TRBJ2-7 TRBV5-8 ASTHQGLALSEQY
TRBJ1-1 TRBV7-2 ASSYLQGSTEAF